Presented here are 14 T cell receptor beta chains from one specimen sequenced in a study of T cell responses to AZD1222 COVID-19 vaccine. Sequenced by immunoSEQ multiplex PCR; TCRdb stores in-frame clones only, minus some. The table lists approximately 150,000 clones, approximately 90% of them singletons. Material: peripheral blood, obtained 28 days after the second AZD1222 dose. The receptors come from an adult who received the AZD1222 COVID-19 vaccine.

The CDR3 here is CASSVQISSTDTQYF. Written as DNA, the CDR3 is TGTGCCAGCAGCGTACAGATTTCTAGCACAGATACGCAGTATTTT. The genes are TRBV9 and TRBJ2-3; D unresolved. The ends were cut back, 1 base at V and 0 bases at J, with 9 bases in the middle. Germline assignment: CDR1 SGDLS and CDR2 YYNGEE. The CDR3 loop spans 15 amino acids.

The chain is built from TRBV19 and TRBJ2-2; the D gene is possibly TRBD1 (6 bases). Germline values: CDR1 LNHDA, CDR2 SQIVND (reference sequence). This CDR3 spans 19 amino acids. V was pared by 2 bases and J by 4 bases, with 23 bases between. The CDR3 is CASSIYFSRGLPGTGELFF. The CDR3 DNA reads TGTGCCAGTAGTATATATTTCAGCAGGGGCCTGCCTGGCACCGGGGAGCTGTTTTTT.

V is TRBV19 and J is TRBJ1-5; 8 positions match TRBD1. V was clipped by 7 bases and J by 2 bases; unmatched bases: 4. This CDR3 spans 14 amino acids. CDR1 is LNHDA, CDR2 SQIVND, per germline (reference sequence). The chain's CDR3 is CASKDRVGNQPQHF. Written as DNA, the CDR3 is TGTGCCAGTAAGGACAGGGTTGGCAATCAGCCCCAGCATTTT. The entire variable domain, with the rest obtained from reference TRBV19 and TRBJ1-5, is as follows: DGGITQSPKYLFRKEGQNVTLSCEQNLNHDAMYWYRQDPGQGLRLIYYSQIVNDFQKGDIAEGYSVSREKKESFPLTVTSAQKNPTAFYLCASKDRVGNQPQHFGDGTRLSIL.

CDR3 nucleotide sequence: TGTGCCAGCAGTGCGGTGGTTGCGTTAGGGCAGCCCCAGCATTTT. Its translation is CASSAVVALGQPQHF. The chain carries TRBV2 and TRBJ1-5; D gene unclear. Germline V gene lookup returns CDR1 SNHLY and CDR2 FYNNEI. V was shortened by 4 bases and J by 7 bases, with 17 bases between the two germline ends. The CDR3 contains 15 residues.

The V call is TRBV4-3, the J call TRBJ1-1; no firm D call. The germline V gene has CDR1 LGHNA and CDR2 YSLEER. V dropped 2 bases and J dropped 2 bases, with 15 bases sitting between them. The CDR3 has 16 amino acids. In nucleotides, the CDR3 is TGCGCCAGCAGCCAAAAACTAGCATTCGCAAACACTGAAGCTTTCTTT. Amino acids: CASSQKLAFANTEAFF.

The CDR3 nucleotides are TGTGCCAGCAGCTTACCTAGCGGGAGGTTGTCCTACGAGCAGTACTTC. Translated: CASSLPSGRLSYEQYF. The chain couples TRBV7-2 to TRBJ2-7; 11 nucleotides align to TRBD2. Germline CDR1 reads SGHTA; CDR2 reads FQGNSA. Trimming took 2 bases from V and 1 from J; bases not matched to a gene: 4. The CDR3 extends over 16 amino acids. The full variable domain, rest sourced from reference TRBV7-2 and TRBJ2-7, is GAGVSQSPSNKVTEKGKDVELRCDPISGHTALYWYRQSLGQGLEFLIYFQGNSAPDKSGLPSDRFSAERTGGSVSTLTIQRTQQEDSAVYLCASSLPSGRLSYEQYFGPGTRLTVT.

CDR3 nucleotides: TGTGCCAGCAGCTTAGCTTTGGACCGGTTGACAGATACGCAGTATTTT. Translation: CASSLALDRLTDTQYF. The chain recombines TRBV13 with TRBJ2-3; D gene uncertain. CDR1 PRHDT and CDR2 FYEKMQ come from the germline V gene (reference sequence). The CDR3 consists of 16 residues. V lost 1 base and J lost 3, with 14 bases in between.

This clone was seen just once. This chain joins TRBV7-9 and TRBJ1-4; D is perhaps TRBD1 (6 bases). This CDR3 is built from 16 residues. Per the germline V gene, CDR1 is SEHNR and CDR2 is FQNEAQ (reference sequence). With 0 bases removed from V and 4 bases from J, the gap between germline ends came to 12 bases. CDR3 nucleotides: TGTGCCAGCAGCTTAGCGTACAGGGCCCATAATGAAAAACTGTTTTTT. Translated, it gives CASSLAYRAHNEKLFF.

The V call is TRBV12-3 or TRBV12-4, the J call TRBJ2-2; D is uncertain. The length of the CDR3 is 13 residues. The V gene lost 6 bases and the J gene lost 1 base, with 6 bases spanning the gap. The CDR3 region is CASRSKNTGELFF. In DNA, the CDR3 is TGTGCCAGCAGAAGTAAGAACACCGGGGAGCTGTTTTTT.

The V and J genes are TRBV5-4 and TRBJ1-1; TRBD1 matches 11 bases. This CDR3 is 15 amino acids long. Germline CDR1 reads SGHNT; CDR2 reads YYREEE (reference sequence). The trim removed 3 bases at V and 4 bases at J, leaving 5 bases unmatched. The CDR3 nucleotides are TGTGCCAGCAGCTCACCGGGGACAGGGGGCACTGAAGCTTTCTTT. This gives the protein CASSSPGTGGTEAFF.

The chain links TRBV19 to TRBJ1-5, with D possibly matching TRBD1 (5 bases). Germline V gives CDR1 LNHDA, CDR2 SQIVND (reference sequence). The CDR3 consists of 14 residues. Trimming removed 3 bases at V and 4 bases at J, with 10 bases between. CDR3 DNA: TGTGCCAGTAGTATGGGACCATATAATCAGCCCCAGCATTTT. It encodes CASSMGPYNQPQHF.

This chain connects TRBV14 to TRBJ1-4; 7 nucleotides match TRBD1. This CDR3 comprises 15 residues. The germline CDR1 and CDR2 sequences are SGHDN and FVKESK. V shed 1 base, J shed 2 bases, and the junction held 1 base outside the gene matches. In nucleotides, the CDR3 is TGTGCCAGCAGCCAAGTCAGGGGGACTAATGAAAAACTGTTTTTT. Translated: CASSQVRGTNEKLFF.

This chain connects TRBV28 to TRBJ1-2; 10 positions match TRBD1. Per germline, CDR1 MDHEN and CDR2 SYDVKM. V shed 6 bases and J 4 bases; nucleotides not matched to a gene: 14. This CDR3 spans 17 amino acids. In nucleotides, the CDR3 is TGTGCCAGCAGAACTCCGGGACAGGGGATTCCGGGCTATGGCTACACCTTC. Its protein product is CASRTPGQGIPGYGYTF.

The CDR3 nucleotides are TGTGCCAGCAGTCCCTTGGGATCGCCGAATTCACCCCTCCACTTT. It yields the protein CASSPLGSPNSPLHF. The rearrangement uses TRBV2 and TRBJ1-6; D call uncertain. The V gene's germline CDR1 is SNHLY and CDR2 FYNNEI. V was cut by 5 bases and J by 7 bases, with 15 bases left in between. This CDR3 has 15 residues. Full variable domain (outside the CDR3, taken from reference TRBV2 and TRBJ1-6): EPEVTQTPSHQVTQMGQEVILRCVPISNHLYFYWYRQILGQKVEFLVSFYNNEISEKSEIFDDQFSVERPDGSNFTLKIRSTKLEDSAMYFCASSPLGSPNSPLHFGNGTRLTVT.